The entry below gives a single T cell receptor beta chain sequence along with its context. Membership in each cohort depended on participant-reported clinical history. The recovered donors of Cohort 3 showed two negative PCRs, clearance, or symptom resolution. The data are from a study of blood T cell repertoires in COVID-19. Looking at the study overall: The United States, Italy and Spain supplied acute and convalescent COVID-19 samples.

V lost 7 bases and J lost 4, with 16 bases in between. Germline CDR1 reads SGHNT; CDR2 reads YENEEA. The CDR3 has 15 amino acids. Measured with immunoSEQ multiplex PCR; TCRdb has only the in-frame clones, and not every one. Of some 160,000 clones detected, 88% appear once; the ten largest clones hold more than 6.5%. The material sequenced was PBMCs or T cells enriched from blood (not recorded which). This clonotype was obtained from a woman aged 45-59 years who had recovered from COVID-19. The V call is TRBV11-3, the J call TRBJ2-2; D remains unclear. The CDR3 nucleotides read TGTGCCAGCACCCCCTCTCAATCGGTCACCGGGGAGCTGTTTTTT. It encodes CASTPSQSVTGELFF. The whole variable domain, filled in from reference TRBV11-3 and TRBJ2-2, reads EAGVVQSPRYKIIEKKQPVAFWCNPISGHNTLYWYLQNLGQGPELLIRYENEEAVDDSQLPKDRFSAERLKGVDSTLKIQPAELGDSAVYLCASTPSQSVTGELFFGEGSRLTVL.